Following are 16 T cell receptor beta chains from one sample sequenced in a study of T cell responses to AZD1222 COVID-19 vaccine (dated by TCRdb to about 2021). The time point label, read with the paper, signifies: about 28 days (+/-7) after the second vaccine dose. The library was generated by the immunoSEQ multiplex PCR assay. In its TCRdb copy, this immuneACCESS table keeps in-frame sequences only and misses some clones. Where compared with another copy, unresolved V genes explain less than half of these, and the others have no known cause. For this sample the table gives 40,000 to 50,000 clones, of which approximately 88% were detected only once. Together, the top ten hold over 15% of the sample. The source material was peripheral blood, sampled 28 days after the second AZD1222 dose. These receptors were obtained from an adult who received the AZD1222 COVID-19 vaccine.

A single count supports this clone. The CDR3 here is CASSSRMGYEQYF. The CDR3 DNA follows: TGTGCCAGCAGCTCTCGGATGGGGTACGAGCAGTACTTC. V and J are TRBV9 and TRBJ2-7; no definite D call. Germline loops: CDR1 SGDLS, CDR2 YYNGEE. The germline V and J ends were trimmed by 4 bases and 4 bases, with 12 bases remaining between them. The CDR3 totals 13 residues.

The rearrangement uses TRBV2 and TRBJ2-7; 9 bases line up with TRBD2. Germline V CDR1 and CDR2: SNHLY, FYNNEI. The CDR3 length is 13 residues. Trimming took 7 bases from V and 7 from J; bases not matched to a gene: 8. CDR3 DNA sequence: TGTGCCAGCACTAGCGGGGCTGTGGGGGAGCAGTACTTC. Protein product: CASTSGAVGEQYF. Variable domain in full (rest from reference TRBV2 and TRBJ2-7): EPEVTQTPSHQVTQMGQEVILRCVPISNHLYFYWYRQILGQKVEFLVSFYNNEISEKSEIFDDQFSVERPDGSNFTLKIRSTKLEDSAMYFCASTSGAVGEQYFGPGTRLTVT.

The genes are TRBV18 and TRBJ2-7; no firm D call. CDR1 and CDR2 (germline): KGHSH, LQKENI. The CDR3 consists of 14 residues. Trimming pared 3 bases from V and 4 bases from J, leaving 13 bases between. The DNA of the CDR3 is TGTGCCAGCTCACCCAACCAGTTTGGGTACGAGCAGTACTTC. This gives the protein CASSPNQFGYEQYF. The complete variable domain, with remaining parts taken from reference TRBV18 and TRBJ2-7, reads NAGVMQNPRHLVRRRGQEARLRCSPMKGHSHVYWYRQLPEEGLKFMVYLQKENIIDESGMPKERFSAEFPKEGPSILRIQQVVRGDSAAYFCASSPNQFGYEQYFGPGTRLTVT.

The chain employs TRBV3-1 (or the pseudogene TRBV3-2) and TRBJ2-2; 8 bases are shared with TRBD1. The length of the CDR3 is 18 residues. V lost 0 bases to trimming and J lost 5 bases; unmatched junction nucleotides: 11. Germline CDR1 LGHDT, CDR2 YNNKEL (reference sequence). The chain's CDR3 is CASSQEGLAGGGTGELFF. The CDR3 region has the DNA TGTGCCAGCAGCCAAGAAGGCCTGGCAGGGGGCGGGACCGGGGAGCTGTTTTTT.

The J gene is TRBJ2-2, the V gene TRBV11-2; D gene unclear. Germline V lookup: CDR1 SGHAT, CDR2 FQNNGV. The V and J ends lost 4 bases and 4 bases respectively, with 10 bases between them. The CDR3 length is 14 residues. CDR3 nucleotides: TGTGCCAGCAGCTATTTTTGGGGCACCGGGGAGCTGTTTTTT. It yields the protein CASSYFWGTGELFF. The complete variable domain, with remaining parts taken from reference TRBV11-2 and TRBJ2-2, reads EAGVAQSPRYKIIEKRQSVAFWCNPISGHATLYWYQQILGQGPKLLIQFQNNGVVDDSQLPKDRFSAERLKGVDSTLKIQPAKLEDSAVYLCASSYFWGTGELFFGEGSRLTVL.

DNA for the CDR3: TGCAGCGTTGGAAAGATATCTAGCACAGATACGCAGTATTTT. Protein: CSVGKISSTDTQYF. This chain uses TRBV29-1 with TRBJ2-3; D gene ambiguous. The germline gives CDR1 SQVTM, CDR2 ANQGSEA. Trimming stripped 4 bases from V and 0 bases from J, with 11 bases between. This CDR3 has 14 amino acids.

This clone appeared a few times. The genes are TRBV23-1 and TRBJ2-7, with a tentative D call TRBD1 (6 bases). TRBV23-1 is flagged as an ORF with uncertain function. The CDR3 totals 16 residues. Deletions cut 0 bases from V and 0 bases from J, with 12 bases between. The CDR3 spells CASSQSTGRGSYEQYF. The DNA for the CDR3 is TGCGCCAGCAGTCAATCGACGGGCAGGGGCTCCTACGAGCAGTACTTC.

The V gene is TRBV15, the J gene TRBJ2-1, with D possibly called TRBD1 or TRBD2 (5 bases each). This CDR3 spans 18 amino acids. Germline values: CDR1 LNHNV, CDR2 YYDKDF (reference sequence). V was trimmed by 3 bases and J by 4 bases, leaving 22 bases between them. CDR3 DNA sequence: TGTGCCACCAGCAGGGGGGTGCCGAGTGAGGGTCCATACAATGAGCAGTTCTTC. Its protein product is CATSRGVPSEGPYNEQFF. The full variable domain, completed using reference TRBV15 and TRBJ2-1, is DAMVIQNPRYQVTQFGKPVTLSCSQTLNHNVMYWYQQKSSQAPKLLFHYYDKDFNNEADTPDNFQSRRPNTSFCFLDIRSPGLGDTAMYLCATSRGVPSEGPYNEQFFGPGTRLTVL.

The CDR3 DNA reads as TGTGCCAGTAGTAGGGCCACAGGAGACTATGGCTACACCTTC. Its protein is CASSRATGDYGYTF. This rearrangement joins TRBV19 to TRBJ1-2; D may be TRBD1 (5 bases). Germline V gene lookup returns CDR1 LNHDA and CDR2 SQIVND (reference sequence). This CDR3 has 14 residues. V lost 4 bases, J lost 3 bases, and 12 bases lay in between.

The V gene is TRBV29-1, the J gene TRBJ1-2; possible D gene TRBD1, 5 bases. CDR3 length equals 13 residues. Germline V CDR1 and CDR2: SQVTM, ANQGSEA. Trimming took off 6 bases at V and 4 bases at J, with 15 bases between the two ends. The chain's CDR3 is CSVKGTLTYGYTF. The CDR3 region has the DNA TGCAGCGTGAAAGGGACCCTTACCTATGGCTACACCTTC.

The CDR3 nucleotides are TGTGCCAGCAGCCAGTATTGGGGTGGGGATGGCTACACCTTC. Protein: CASSQYWGGDGYTF. The chain joins TRBV11-2 to TRBJ1-2; D is unclear. Trimming stripped 5 bases from V and 6 bases from J, with 16 bases between. CDR1 is SGHAT and CDR2 is FQNNGV in the germline V gene. The CDR3 contains 14 residues.

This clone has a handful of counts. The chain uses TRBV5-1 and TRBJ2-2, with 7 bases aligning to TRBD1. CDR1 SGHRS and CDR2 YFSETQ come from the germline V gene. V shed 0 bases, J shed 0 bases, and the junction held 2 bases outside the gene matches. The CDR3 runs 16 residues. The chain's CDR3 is CASSLGQGTNTGELFF. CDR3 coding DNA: TGCGCCAGCAGCTTGGGACAGGGCACGAACACCGGGGAGCTGTTTTTT.

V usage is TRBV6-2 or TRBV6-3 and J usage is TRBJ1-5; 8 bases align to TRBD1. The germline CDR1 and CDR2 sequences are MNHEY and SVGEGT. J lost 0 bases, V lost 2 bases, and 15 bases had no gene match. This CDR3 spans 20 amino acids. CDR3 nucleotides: TGTGCCAGCAGTTACCTCACCCGGACAGGGCTGGATTATAGCAATCAGCCCCAGCATTTT. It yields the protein CASSYLTRTGLDYSNQPQHF.

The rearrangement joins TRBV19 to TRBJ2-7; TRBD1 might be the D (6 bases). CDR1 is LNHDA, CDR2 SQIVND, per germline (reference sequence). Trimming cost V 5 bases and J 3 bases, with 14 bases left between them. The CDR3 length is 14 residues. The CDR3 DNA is TGTGCCAGTAGTGGACAGAGGTCCCGCTACGAGCAGTACTTC. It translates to CASSGQRSRYEQYF. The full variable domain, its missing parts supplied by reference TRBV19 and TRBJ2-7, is DGGITQSPKYLFRKEGQNVTLSCEQNLNHDAMYWYRQDPGQGLRLIYYSQIVNDFQKGDIAEGYSVSREKKESFPLTVTSAQKNPTAFYLCASSGQRSRYEQYFGPGTRLTVT.

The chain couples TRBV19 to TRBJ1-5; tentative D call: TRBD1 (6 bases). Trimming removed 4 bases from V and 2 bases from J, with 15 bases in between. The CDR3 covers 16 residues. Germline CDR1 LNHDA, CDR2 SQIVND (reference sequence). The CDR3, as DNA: TGTGCCAGTAGTAACGGGGCGGGGGCCGGCAATCAGCCCCAGCATTTT. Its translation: CASSNGAGAGNQPQHF.

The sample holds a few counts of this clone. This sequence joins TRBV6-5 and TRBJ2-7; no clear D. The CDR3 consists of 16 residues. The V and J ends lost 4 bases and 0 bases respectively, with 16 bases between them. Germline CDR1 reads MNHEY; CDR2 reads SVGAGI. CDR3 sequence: CASSFTPASGSYEQYF. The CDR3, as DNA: TGTGCCAGCAGTTTTACTCCGGCTAGTGGCTCCTACGAGCAGTACTTC.